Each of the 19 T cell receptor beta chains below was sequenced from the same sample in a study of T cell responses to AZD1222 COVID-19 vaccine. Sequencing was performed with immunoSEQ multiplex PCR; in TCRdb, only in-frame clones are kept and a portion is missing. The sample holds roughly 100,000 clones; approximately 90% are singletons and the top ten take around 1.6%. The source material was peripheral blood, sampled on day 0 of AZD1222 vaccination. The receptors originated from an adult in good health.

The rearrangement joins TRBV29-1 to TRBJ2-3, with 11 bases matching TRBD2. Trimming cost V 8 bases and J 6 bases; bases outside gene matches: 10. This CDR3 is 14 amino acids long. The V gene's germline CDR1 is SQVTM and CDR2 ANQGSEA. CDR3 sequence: CSFPLSGGADTQYF. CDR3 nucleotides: TGCAGCTTCCCTCTTAGCGGGGGGGCCGATACGCAGTATTTT.

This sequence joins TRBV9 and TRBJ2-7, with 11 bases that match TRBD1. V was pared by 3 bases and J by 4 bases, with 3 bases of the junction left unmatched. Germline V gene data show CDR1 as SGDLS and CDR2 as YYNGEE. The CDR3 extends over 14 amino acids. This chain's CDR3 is CASSEGQGGYEQYF. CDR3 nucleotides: TGTGCCAGCAGCGAGGGACAGGGGGGTTACGAGCAGTACTTC.

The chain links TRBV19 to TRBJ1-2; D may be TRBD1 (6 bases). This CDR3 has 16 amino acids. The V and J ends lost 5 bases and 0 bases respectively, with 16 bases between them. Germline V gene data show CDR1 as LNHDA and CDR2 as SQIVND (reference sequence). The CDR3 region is CASSLPGGASNYGYTF. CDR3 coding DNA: TGTGCCAGTAGTCTCCCGGGGGGCGCCTCTAACTATGGCTACACCTTC.

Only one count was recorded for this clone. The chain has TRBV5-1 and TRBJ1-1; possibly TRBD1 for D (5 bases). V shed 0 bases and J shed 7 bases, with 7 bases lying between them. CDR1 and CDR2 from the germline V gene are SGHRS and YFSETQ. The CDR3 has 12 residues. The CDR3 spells CASSLGGVEAFF. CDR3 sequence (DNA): TGCGCCAGCAGCTTGGGAGGGGTTGAAGCTTTCTTT.

The CDR3 sequence: CATSSLGSGRYGEAFF. The DNA of the CDR3 is TGTGCCACCAGCAGCCTGGGGTCAGGGCGGTATGGTGAAGCTTTCTTT. The chain combines TRBV15 with TRBJ1-1; tentative D call: TRBD1 (5 bases). The germline gives CDR1 LNHNV, CDR2 YYDKDF (reference sequence). Trimming took off 3 bases at V and 7 bases at J, with 21 bases between the two ends. The CDR3 spans 16 residues.

The CDR3 is CSVGGFGTEAFF. The CDR3 region has the DNA TGCAGCGTTGGAGGGTTTGGCACTGAAGCTTTCTTT. This chain joins TRBV29-1 and TRBJ1-1; no clear D. V lost 4 bases, J lost 4 bases, and 10 bases lay in between. The germline V gene encodes CDR1 SQVTM and CDR2 ANQGSEA. This CDR3 comprises 12 residues.

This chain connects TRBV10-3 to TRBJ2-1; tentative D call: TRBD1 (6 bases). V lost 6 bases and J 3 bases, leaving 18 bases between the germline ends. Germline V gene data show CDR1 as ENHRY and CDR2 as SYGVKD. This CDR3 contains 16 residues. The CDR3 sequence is CAIRSKLGTHYNEQFF. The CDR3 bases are TGTGCCATCAGATCGAAACTCGGGACACACTACAATGAGCAGTTCTTC.

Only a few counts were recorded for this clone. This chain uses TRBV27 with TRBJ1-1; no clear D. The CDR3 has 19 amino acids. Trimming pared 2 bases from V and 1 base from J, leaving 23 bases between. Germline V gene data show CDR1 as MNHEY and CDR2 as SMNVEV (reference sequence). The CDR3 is CASSLIPPLAEGWNTEAFF. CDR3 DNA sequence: TGTGCCAGCAGTTTAATTCCCCCACTCGCAGAAGGCTGGAACACTGAAGCTTTCTTT.

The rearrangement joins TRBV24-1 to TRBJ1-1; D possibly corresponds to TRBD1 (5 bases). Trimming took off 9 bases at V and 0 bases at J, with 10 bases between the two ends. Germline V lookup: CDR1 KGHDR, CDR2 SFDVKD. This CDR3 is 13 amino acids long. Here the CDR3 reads CATALTVNTEAFF. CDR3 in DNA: TGTGCCACCGCCTTGACAGTGAACACTGAAGCTTTCTTT.

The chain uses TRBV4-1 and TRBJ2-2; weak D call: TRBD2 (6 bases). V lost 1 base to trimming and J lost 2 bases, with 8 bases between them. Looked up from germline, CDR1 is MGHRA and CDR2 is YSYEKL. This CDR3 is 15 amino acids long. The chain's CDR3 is CASSQAGTNTGELFF. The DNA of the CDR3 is TGCGCCAGCAGCCAAGCGGGGACTAACACCGGGGAGCTGTTTTTT.

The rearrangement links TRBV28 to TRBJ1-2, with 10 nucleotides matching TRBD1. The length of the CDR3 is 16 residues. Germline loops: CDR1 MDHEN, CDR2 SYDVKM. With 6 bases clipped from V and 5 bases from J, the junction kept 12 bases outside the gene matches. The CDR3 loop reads CASSPDLPGQGYGYTF. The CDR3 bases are TGTGCCAGCAGCCCCGACCTTCCGGGACAGGGGTATGGCTACACCTTC.

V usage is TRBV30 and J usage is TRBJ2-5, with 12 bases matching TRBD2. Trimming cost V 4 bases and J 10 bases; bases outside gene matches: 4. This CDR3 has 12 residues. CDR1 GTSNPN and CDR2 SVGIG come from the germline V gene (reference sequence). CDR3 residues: CAWTSGGAVQYF. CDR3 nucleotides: TGTGCCTGGACTAGCGGGGGGGCGGTCCAGTACTTC.

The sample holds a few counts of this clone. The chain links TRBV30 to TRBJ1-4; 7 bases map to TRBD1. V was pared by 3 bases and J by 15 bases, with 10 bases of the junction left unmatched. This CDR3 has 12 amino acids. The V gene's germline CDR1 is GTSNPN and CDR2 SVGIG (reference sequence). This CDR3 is CAWSRGRDSLFF. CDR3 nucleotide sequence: TGTGCCTGGAGCCGAGGCCGGGACAGTTTGTTTTTT.

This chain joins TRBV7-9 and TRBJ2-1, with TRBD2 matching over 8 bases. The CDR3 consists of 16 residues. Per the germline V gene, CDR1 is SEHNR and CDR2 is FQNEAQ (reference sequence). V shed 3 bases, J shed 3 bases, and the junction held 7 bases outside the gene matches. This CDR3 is CASSFFAAGGYNEQFF. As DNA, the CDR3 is TGTGCCAGCAGCTTTTTTGCGGCGGGGGGCTACAATGAGCAGTTCTTC.

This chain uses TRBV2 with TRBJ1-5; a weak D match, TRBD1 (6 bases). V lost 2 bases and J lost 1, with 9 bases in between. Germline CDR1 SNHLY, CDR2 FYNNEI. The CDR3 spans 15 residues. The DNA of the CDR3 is TGTGCCAGCAGTGAAACAGGGCAGAGCAATCAGCCCCAGCATTTT. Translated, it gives CASSETGQSNQPQHF.

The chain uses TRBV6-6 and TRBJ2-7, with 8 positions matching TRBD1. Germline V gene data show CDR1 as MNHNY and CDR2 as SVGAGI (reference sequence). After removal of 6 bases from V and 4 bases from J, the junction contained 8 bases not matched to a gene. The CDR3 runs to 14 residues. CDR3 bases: TGTGCCAGCAGACAGACAGGGGTCGGGTACGAGCAGTACTTC. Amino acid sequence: CASRQTGVGYEQYF.

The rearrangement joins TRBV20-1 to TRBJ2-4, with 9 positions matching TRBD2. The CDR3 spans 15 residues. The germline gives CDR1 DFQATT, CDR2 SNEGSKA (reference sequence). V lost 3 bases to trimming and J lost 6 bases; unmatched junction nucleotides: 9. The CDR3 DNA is TGCAGTGCTAGTGGGGTAGCGGGGGCTGGAAACATTCAGTACTTC. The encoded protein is CSASGVAGAGNIQYF.

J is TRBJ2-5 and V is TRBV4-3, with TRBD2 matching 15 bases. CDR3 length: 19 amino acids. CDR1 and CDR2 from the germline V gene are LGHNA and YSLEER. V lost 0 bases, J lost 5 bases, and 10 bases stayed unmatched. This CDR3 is CASSQDSPGLAGGGETQYF. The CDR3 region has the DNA TGCGCCAGCAGCCAAGATTCCCCGGGACTAGCGGGGGGCGGGGAGACCCAGTACTTC.

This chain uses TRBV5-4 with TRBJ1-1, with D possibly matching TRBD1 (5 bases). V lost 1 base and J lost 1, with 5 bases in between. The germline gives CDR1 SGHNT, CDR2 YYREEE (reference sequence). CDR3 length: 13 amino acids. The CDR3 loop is CASSLRGNTEAFF. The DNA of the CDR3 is TGTGCCAGCAGCTTGAGGGGGAACACTGAAGCTTTCTTT.